This T cell receptor (beta chain) was documented in a study of long-term antiretroviral therapy in people with HIV. Findings of the study overall: The study lacked data on ART adherence, viral resistance or therapy changes. In HIV, the repertoires covered a tighter span of CDR3 lengths than in controls. Clones showing expansion before ART dominated the repertoire at all time points.

The CDR3 has 14 amino acids. CDR1 is MNHEY and CDR2 is SMNVEV in the germline V gene (reference sequence). V shed 5 bases and J shed 6 bases, with 15 bases lying between them. immunoSEQ v3.0 was run at survey level. Clones were sequenced by immunoSEQ multiplex PCR, and TCRdb holds only the in-frame ones, with some missing. The data hold tens of thousands of clones, with approximately 80% observed a single time. As concerns this clone: The target antigen is unknown.

The TCR was taken from a man in his forties with HIV. The chain is built from TRBV27 and TRBJ2-3, with D perhaps matching TRBD2 (7 bases). The starting material was unsorted PBMCs, obtained 0.5 years before starting antiretroviral therapy. In DNA, the CDR3 is TGTGCCAGCAGTCCGGGGGGCCCCCGGGATACGCAGTATTTT. Translation gives CASSPGGPRDTQYF.